This is a list of T cell receptor beta chains from one sample in a study of cytomegalovirus exposure and HLA in healthy donors. Only in-frame clones appear in the TCRdb table, and some are missing; sequencing was by immunoSEQ multiplex PCR. Seen here are fewer than 250,000 clones, about 80% observed once, and the top ten hold 0.63%. Sequenced material: PBMCs. Every receptor here comes from a man between 18 and 35 years old in good health and CMV-seronegative. Each CDR3 is given with its conserved first and last residue. The D gene is left open where the match is weak. Size values are once, few and many counts, or a class for expanded clones, and some rows have none.

d_gene: -
v_gene: TRBV7-6
j_gene: TRBJ1-4
len: 15
abundance: -
CDR3aa: CASSGAPATNEKLFF
CDR3nt: TGTGCCAGCAGCGGGGCTCCAGCAACTAATGAAAAACTGTTTTTT

d_gene: -
v_gene: TRBV7-9
j_gene: TRBJ1-1
len: 14
abundance: once
CDR3aa: CASRITGLDTEAFF
CDR3nt: TGTGCCAGCAGAATAACAGGGCTTGACACTGAAGCTTTCTTT

d_gene: -
v_gene: TRBV6-5
j_gene: TRBJ2-2
len: 12
abundance: -
CDR3aa: CASRTGTGELFF
CDR3nt: TGTGCCAGCAGAACCGGGACCGGGGAGCTGTTTTTT

d_gene: -
v_gene: TRBV27
j_gene: TRBJ1-1
len: 13
abundance: -
CDR3aa: CASSLGQLSEAFF
CDR3nt: TGTGCCAGCAGTTTAGGACAGTTATCTGAAGCTTTCTTT

d_gene: TRBD2
v_gene: TRBV19
j_gene: TRBJ2-7
len: 14
abundance: -
CDR3aa: CASSNAGVTYEQYF
CDR3nt: TGTGCCAGTAGTAATGCGGGGGTAACCTACGAGCAGTACTTC

d_gene: TRBD2
v_gene: TRBV2
j_gene: TRBJ2-1
len: 15
abundance: -
CDR3aa: CASRLASYSYNEQFF
CDR3nt: TGTGCCAGCAGACTAGCGTCGTACTCCTACAATGAGCAGTTCTTC

d_gene: -
v_gene: TRBV18
j_gene: TRBJ1-4
len: 14
abundance: -
CDR3aa: CASSPRSPGEKLFF
CDR3nt: TGTGCCAGCTCACCAAGGTCCCCGGGGGAAAAACTGTTTTTT

d_gene: -
v_gene: TRBV28
j_gene: TRBJ2-7
len: 16
abundance: -
CDR3aa: CASSSTTAPATYEQYF
CDR3nt: TGTGCCAGCAGTTCGACTACAGCCCCAGCAACCTACGAGCAGTACTTC

d_gene: -
v_gene: TRBV19
j_gene: TRBJ2-3
len: 15
abundance: -
CDR3aa: CASSARLDNTDTQYF
CDR3nt: TGTGCCAGTAGTGCCCGACTAGACAACACAGATACGCAGTATTTT

d_gene: TRBD2
v_gene: TRBV5-1
j_gene: TRBJ2-2
len: 17
abundance: -
CDR3aa: CASSLTLLAGATGELFF
CDR3nt: TGCGCCAGCAGCTTAACTTTACTAGCGGGAGCCACCGGGGAGCTGTTTTTT

d_gene: TRBD2
v_gene: TRBV30
j_gene: TRBJ2-5
len: 12
abundance: -
CDR3aa: CAWRRVAGTQYF
CDR3nt: TGTGCCTGGAGGAGAGTAGCGGGAACCCAGTACTTC

d_gene: TRBD1
v_gene: TRBV6-1
j_gene: TRBJ2-5
len: 14
abundance: -
CDR3aa: CASSPTGGQETQYF
CDR3nt: TGTGCCAGCAGTCCGACAGGGGGTCAAGAGACCCAGTACTTC